This T cell receptor (beta chain) was profiled in a study of blood T cell repertoires in COVID-19. The data were produced by immunoSEQ multiplex PCR, yet TCRdb's version contains in-frame clones alone and is incomplete. The data show approximately 250,000 clones, roughly 88% seen once. The junction had 5 bases not matched to a gene; V was cut back by 4 bases and J by 0 bases. The CDR3 spans 16 residues. Germline CDR1 reads SGHTA; CDR2 reads FQGNSA. A few counts support this clone. Other DNA sequences in this sample translate to the same CDR3. Source material: peripheral blood. The chain combines TRBV7-2 with TRBJ2-1; 8 nucleotides agree with TRBD2. The sequence was collected from a middle-aged woman who had recovered from COVID-19. CDR3 protein: CASSSIAGSSYNEQFF. For the CDR3, the DNA is TGTGCCAGCAGCTCTATAGCGGGGAGCTCCTACAATGAGCAGTTCTTC.